This is a list of T cell receptor beta chains from one sample in a study of beta chain features in type 1 diabetes. The data were produced by immunoSEQ multiplex PCR, yet TCRdb's version contains in-frame clones alone and is incomplete. The data show under 250,000 clones, approximately 10% seen once. The source material was central memory CD4+ T cells from blood. The receptors come from a young man in good health. Each CDR3 is given without its conserved first and last residue. The D gene is left open where the match is weak.

d_call: -
v_call: TRBV28
cdr3_aa: ASSLVQGGSYNEQF

d_call: -
v_call: TRBV29-1
cdr3_aa: SVDHTDYGYT

d_call: -
v_call: TRBV5-6
cdr3_aa: ASSPVFGANVLT

d_call: -
v_call: TRBV10-3
cdr3_aa: AISEGETQY

d_call: -
v_call: TRBV7-2
cdr3_aa: ASSPGLTPNTGELF

d_call: -
v_call: TRBV5-1
cdr3_aa: ASSFQGGPYNEQF

d_call: TRBD2
v_call: TRBV7-2
cdr3_aa: ASSFGLTSGDTDTQY

d_call: -
v_call: TRBV30
cdr3_aa: AWSAGEGYEQY

d_call: -
v_call: TRBV30
cdr3_aa: AWSVPGHFYEQY

d_call: -
v_call: TRBV27
cdr3_aa: ASSLQMSSYNEQF

d_call: TRBD1
v_call: TRBV6-1
cdr3_aa: ASSAGQGFLTNEKLF

d_call: -
v_call: TRBV9
cdr3_aa: ASSVGPGDNEQF

d_call: TRBD1
v_call: TRBV4-2
cdr3_aa: ASSTRQGSDEQF

d_call: TRBD2
v_call: TRBV28
cdr3_aa: ASTSHSGRRNEQF

d_call: -
v_call: TRBV2
cdr3_aa: ASSDFRGRGSEQY

d_call: -
v_call: TRBV11-2
cdr3_aa: ASSPGPGASYEQY

d_call: -
v_call: TRBV29-1
cdr3_aa: SVEESWTKYEQF

d_call: TRBD1
v_call: TRBV29-1
cdr3_aa: SVVGQGFEKLF

d_call: TRBD2
v_call: TRBV18
cdr3_aa: ASSPVAGSSYNEQF

d_call: -
v_call: TRBV30
cdr3_aa: AWSVGTQY

d_call: -
v_call: TRBV30
cdr3_aa: AWSVKRGLT

d_call: TRBD1
v_call: TRBV10-2
cdr3_aa: ASLRDRGYNEQF

d_call: -
v_call: TRBV30
cdr3_aa: AWSVSMSYT

d_call: TRBD1
v_call: TRBV27
cdr3_aa: ASSFTGQGQQY

d_call: -
v_call: TRBV2
cdr3_aa: ASSDPLTNEQF

d_call: TRBD2
v_call: TRBV7-9
cdr3_aa: ASGTSASTDTQY

d_call: -
v_call: TRBV9
cdr3_aa: ASSVEDSNFGLTQY

d_call: -
v_call: TRBV6-1
cdr3_aa: ASSEDRPLAKNIQY

d_call: TRBD2
v_call: TRBV4-3
cdr3_aa: ASSQDRASGRYEQY

d_call: -
v_call: TRBV4-3
cdr3_aa: ASSQDYGREVREQY

d_call: -
v_call: TRBV29-1
cdr3_aa: SVTEIRDTQY

d_call: TRBD1
v_call: TRBV29-1
cdr3_aa: SVEARQGSLREQY

d_call: -
v_call: TRBV6-1
cdr3_aa: ASSERQGREQY

d_call: TRBD1
v_call: TRBV6-1
cdr3_aa: ASRRPGTGADTQY

d_call: -
v_call: TRBV5-6
cdr3_aa: ASSYWDGETQY

d_call: -
v_call: TRBV2
cdr3_aa: ASTGLLSYEQY

d_call: -
v_call: TRBV6-5
cdr3_aa: ASASQGHTEAF

d_call: -
v_call: TRBV4-1
cdr3_aa: ASSTAANYGYT

d_call: -
v_call: TRBV29-1
cdr3_aa: SASRGSRSYEQY

d_call: -
v_call: TRBV5-6
cdr3_aa: ASSLVGATATDTQY

d_call: -
v_call: TRBV7-9
cdr3_aa: ASSLTLANTGELF